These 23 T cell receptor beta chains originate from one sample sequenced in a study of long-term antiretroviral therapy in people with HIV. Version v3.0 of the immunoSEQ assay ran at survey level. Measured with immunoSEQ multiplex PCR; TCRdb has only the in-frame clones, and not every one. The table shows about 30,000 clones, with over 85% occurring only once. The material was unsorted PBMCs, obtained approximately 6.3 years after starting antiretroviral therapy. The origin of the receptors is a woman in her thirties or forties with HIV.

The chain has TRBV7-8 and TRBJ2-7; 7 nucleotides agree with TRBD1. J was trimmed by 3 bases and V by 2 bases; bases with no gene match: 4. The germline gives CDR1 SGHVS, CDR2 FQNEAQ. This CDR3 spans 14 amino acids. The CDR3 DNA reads TGTGCCAGCAGCTTAACTGACAGGGTCTACGAGCAGTACTTC. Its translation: CASSLTDRVYEQYF. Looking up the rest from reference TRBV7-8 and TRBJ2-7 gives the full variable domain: GAGVSQSPRYKVAKRGQDVALRCDPISGHVSLFWYQQALGQGPEFLTYFQNEAQLDKSGLPSDRFFAERPEGSVSTLKIQRTQQEDSAVYLCASSLTDRVYEQYFGPGTRLTVT.

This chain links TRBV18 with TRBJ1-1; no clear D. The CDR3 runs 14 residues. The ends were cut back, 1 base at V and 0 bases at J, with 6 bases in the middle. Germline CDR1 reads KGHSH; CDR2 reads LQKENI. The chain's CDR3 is CASSPQSMNTEAFF. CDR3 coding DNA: TGTGCCAGCTCACCACAGAGCATGAACACTGAAGCTTTCTTT. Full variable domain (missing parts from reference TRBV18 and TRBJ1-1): NAGVMQNPRHLVRRRGQEARLRCSPMKGHSHVYWYRQLPEEGLKFMVYLQKENIIDESGMPKERFSAEFPKEGPSILRIQQVVRGDSAAYFCASSPQSMNTEAFFGQGTRLTVV.

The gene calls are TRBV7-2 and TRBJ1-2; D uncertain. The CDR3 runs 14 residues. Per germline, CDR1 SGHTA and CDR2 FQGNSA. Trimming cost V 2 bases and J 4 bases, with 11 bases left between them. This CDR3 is CASSLMSTLYGYTF. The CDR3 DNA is TGTGCCAGCAGCTTAATGTCGACCCTCTATGGCTACACCTTC.

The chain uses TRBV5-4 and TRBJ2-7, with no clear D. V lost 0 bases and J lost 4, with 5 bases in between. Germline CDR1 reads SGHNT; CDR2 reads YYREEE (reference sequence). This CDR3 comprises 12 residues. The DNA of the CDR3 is TGTGCCAGCAGCTTGGACCTGTACGAGCAGTACTTC. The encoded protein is CASSLDLYEQYF.

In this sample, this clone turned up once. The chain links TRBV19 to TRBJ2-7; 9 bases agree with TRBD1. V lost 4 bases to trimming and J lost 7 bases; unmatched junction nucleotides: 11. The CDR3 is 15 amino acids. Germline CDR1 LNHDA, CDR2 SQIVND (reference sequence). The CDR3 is CASSKRDRELREQYF. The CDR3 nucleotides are TGTGCCAGTAGTAAAAGGGACAGGGAATTGCGAGAGCAGTACTTC.

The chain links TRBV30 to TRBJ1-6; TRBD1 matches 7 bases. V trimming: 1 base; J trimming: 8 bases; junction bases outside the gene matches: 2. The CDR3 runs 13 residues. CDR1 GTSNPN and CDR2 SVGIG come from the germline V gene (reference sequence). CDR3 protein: CAWSGQGDSPLHF. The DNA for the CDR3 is TGTGCCTGGAGTGGACAGGGCGATTCACCCCTCCACTTT.

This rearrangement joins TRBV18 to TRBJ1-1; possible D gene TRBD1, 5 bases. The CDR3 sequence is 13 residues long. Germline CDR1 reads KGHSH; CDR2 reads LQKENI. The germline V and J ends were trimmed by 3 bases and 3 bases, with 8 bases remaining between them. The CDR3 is CASSPGADTEAFF. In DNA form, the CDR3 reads TGTGCCAGCTCACCCGGGGCAGACACTGAAGCTTTCTTT.

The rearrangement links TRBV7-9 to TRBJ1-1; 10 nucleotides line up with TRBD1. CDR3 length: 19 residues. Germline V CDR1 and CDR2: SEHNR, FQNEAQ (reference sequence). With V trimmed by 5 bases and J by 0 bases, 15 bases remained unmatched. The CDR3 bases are TGTGCCAGCAGCCACAGGTCCGGGACAGGGGCGACTATGAACACTGAAGCTTTCTTT. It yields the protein CASSHRSGTGATMNTEAFF.

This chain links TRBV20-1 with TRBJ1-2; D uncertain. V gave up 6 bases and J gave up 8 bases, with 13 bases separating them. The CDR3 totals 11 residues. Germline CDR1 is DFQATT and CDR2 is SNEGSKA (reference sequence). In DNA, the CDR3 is TGCAGTGCCTCCCCGGGGTGGGGCTACACCTTC. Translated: CSASPGWGYTF.

The CDR3 here is CASSRRTSGHEQYF. CDR3 sequence (DNA): TGTGCCAGCTCACGCCGGACCTCAGGGCACGAGCAGTACTTC. The chain employs TRBV18 and TRBJ2-7, with a weak D call TRBD1 (5 bases). With 4 bases removed from V and 5 bases from J, the gap between germline ends came to 15 bases. The germline V gene has CDR1 KGHSH and CDR2 LQKENI. The CDR3 extends over 14 amino acids. Combining the CDR3 with reference TRBV18 and TRBJ2-7 gives the whole variable domain NAGVMQNPRHLVRRRGQEARLRCSPMKGHSHVYWYRQLPEEGLKFMVYLQKENIIDESGMPKERFSAEFPKEGPSILRIQQVVRGDSAAYFCASSRRTSGHEQYFGPGTRLTVT.

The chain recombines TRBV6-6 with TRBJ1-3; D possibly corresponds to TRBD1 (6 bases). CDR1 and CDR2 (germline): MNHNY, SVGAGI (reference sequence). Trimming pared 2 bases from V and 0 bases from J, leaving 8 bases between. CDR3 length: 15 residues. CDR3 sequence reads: CASSYGGYSGNTIYF. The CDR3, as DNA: TGTGCCAGCAGTTACGGGGGCTACTCTGGAAACACCATATATTTT.

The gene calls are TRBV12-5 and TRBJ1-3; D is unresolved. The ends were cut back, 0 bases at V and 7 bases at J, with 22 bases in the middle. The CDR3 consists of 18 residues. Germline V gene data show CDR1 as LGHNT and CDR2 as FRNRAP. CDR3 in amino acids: CASGLVPSALTETNTIYF. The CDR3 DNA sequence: TGTGCTAGTGGTTTGGTACCCTCGGCACTAACAGAGACCAACACCATATATTTT.

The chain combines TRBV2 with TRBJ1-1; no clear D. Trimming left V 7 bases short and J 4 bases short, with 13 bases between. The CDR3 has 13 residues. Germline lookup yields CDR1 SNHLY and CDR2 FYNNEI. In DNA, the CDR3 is TGTGCCAGCATCGTCCCTCCGAGCACTGAAGCTTTCTTT. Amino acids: CASIVPPSTEAFF.

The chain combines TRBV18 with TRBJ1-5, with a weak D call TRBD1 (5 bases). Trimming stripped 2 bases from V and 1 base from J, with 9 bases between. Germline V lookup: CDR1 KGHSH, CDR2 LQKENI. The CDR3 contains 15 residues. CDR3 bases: TGTGCCAGCTCACCAACTGACAGAAGCAATCAGCCCCAGCATTTT. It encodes CASSPTDRSNQPQHF.

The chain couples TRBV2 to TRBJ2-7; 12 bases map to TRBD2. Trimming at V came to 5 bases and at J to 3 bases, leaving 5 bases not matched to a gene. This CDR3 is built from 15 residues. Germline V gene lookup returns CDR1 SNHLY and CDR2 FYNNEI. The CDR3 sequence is CASSPLAGGSYEQYF. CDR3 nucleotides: TGTGCCAGCAGTCCTCTAGCGGGGGGGAGCTACGAGCAGTACTTC.

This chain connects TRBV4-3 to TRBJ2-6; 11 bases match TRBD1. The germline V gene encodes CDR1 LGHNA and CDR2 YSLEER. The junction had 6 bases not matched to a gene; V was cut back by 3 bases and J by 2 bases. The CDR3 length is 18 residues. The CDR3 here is CASSQTDRGQTGANVLTF. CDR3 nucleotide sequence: TGCGCCAGCAGCCAGACGGACAGGGGGCAAACTGGGGCCAACGTCCTGACTTTC.

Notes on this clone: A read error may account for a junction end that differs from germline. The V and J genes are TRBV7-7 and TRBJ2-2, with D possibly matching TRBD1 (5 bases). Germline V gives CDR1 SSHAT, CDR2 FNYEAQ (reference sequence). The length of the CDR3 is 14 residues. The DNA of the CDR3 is TGTGCTAGCAGCCCGGACATCAACACCGGGGAGCTGTTTTTT. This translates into CASSPDINTGELFF.

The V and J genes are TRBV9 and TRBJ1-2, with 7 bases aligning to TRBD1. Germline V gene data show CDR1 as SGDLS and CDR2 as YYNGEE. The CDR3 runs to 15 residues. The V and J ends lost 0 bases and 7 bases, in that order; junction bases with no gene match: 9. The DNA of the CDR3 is TGTGCCAGCAGCGTAGGAACGGGGACAGTTCTTGGCTACACCTTC. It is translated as CASSVGTGTVLGYTF.

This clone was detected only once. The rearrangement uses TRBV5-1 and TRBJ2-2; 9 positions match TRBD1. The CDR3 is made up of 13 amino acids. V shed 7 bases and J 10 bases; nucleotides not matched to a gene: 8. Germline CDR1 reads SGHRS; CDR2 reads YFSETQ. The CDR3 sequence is CASQVQGAPELFF. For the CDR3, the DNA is TGCGCCAGCCAAGTACAGGGGGCCCCGGAGCTGTTTTTT.

Here the CDR3 reads CAISPGAPDEQYF. The CDR3 DNA is TGTGCCATCAGCCCCGGCGCTCCAGACGAGCAGTACTTC. The genes are TRBV10-3 and TRBJ2-7; the D is unclear. Germline V lookup: CDR1 ENHRY, CDR2 SYGVKD. The CDR3 extends over 13 amino acids. The germline V and J ends were trimmed by 6 bases and 5 bases, with 14 bases remaining between them.

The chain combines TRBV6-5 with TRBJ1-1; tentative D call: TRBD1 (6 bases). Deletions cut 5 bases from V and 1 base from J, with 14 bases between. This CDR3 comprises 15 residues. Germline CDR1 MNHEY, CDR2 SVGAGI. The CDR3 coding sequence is TGTGCCAGCAGTCCTGACAGGTCTTGGAACACTGAAGCTTTCTTT. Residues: CASSPDRSWNTEAFF.

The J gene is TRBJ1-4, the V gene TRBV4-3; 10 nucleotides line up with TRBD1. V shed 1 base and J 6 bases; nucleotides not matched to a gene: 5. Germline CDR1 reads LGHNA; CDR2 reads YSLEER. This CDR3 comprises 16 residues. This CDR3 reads CASSQGRTGGYEKLFF. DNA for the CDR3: TGCGCCAGCAGCCAAGGAAGGACAGGGGGGTATGAAAAACTGTTTTTT.

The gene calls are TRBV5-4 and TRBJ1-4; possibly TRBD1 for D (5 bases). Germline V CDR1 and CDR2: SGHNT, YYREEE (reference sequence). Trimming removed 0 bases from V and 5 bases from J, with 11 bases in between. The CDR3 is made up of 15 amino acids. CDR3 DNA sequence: TGTGCCAGCAGCTTGGATTACAGGCAGAATGAAAAACTGTTTTTT. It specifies CASSLDYRQNEKLFF.